Listed below are T cell receptor beta chains from one sample, sequenced in a study of T cell repertoires in cytomegalovirus infection. A single record per CDR3 protein comes from TCRdb applying MiXCR to the reads. The sample includes 250,000 to 350,000 distinct CDR3 sequences, roughly a quarter of them seen just once. The sequenced sample consisted of PBMCs. These receptors were obtained from a human donor in good health (CMV status not recorded). Some clones in this sample may be carry-over from other donors' samples. The CDR3 runs from the conserved cysteine through the conserved F or W. The D gene is left open where the match is weak. Size values are once, few and many counts, or a class for expanded clones, and some rows have none.

clone_size j_call v_call d_call cdr3_aa cdr3_nt
. TRBJ2-1 TRBV28 . CASRSRPVFPNEQFF TGTGCCAGCAGGTCGAGACCTGTGTTCCCGAACGAGCAGTTCTTC
few TRBJ2-2 TRBV20-1 . CSARKNTGELFF TGCAGTGCTAGAAAAAACACCGGGGAGCTGTTTTTT
few TRBJ1-5 TRBV10-3 . CAISESGLGNQPQHF TGTGCCATCAGTGAGTCGGGGTTGGGCAATCAGCCCCAGCATTTT
. TRBJ1-1 TRBV2 . CASSDTRGANTEAFF TGTGCCAGCAGTGATACGAGGGGGGCGAACACTGAAGCTTTCTTT
many TRBJ2-3 TRBV12-3/TRBV12-4 . CASSSLSATFTDTQYF TGTGCCAGCAGCTCCCTGTCGGCAACTTTCACAGATACGCAGTATTTT
many TRBJ2-7 TRBV28 TRBD1 CASSFMGQGHYEQYF TGTGCCAGCAGTTTTATGGGACAGGGCCACTACGAGCAGTACTTC
few TRBJ2-7 TRBV11-3 . CASSFGAGSYEQYF TGTGCCAGCAGCTTTGGGGCGGGATCCTACGAGCAGTACTTC
. TRBJ2-7 TRBV28 TRBD2 CASSSWNSGTSYEQYF TGTGCCAGCAGTTCCTGGAATAGCGGGACCTCCTACGAGCAGTACTTC
few TRBJ2-1 TRBV28 . CASSLSEQFF TGTGCCAGCAGTTTAAGTGAGCAGTTCTTC
many TRBJ2-1 TRBV7-2 TRBD1 CASSSSGTGNNEQFF TGTGCCAGCAGCTCGAGTGGGACAGGGAACAATGAGCAGTTCTTC
few TRBJ1-5 TRBV28 . CASSLTGQGGNQPQHF TGTGCCAGCAGTTTAACGGGGCAGGGAGGGAATCAGCCCCAGCATTTT
. TRBJ1-5 TRBV23-1 . CASSHTWQPSNQPQHF TGCGCCAGCAGTCATACTTGGCAGCCTAGCAATCAGCCCCAGCATTTT
few TRBJ1-5 TRBV6-6 TRBD1 CASSVRQGEIQPQHF TGTGCCAGCAGTGTCCGACAGGGGGAAATTCAGCCCCAGCATTTT